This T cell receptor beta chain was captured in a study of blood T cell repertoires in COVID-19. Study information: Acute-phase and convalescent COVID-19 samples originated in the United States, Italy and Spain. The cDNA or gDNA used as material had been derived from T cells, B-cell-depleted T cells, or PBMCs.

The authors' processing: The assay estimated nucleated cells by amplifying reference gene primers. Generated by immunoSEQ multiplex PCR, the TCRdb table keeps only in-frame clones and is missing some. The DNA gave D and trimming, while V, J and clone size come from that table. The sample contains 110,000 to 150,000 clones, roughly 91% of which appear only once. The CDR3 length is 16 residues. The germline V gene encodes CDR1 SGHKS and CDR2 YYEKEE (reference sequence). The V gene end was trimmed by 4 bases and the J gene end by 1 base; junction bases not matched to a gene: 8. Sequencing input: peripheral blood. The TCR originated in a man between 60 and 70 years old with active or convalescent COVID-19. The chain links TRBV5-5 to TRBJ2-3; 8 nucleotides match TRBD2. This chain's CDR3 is CASSLSPAGGTDTQYF. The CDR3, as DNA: TGTGCCAGCAGCCTGTCTCCAGCGGGGGGCACAGATACGCAGTATTTT.